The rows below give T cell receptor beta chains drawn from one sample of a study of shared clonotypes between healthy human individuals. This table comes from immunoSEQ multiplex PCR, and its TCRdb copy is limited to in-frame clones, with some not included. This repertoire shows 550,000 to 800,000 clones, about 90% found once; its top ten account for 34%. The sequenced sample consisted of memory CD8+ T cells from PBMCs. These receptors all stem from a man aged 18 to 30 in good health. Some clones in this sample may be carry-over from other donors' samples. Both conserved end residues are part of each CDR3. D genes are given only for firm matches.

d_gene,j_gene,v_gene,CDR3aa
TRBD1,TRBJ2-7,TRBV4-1,CASSPDRGLRDEQYF
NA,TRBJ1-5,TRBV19,CASTRLGMMGYGQPQHF
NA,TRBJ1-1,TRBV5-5,CASTSGTGNTEAFF
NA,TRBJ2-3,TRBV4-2,CASSADFASESTDTQYF
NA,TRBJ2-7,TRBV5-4,CASSPGPQTYEQYF
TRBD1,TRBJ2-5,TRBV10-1,CASSGGDSEGASQETQYF
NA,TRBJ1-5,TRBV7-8,CASSPGRNSNQPQHF
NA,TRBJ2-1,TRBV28,CASSPYSGTHNEQFF
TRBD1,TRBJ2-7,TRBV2,CASSRGQGGSYEQYF
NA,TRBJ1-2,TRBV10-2,CASSEGNYGYTF
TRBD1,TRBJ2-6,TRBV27,CASSSYTGTGVSGANVLTF
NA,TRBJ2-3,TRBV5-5,CASSLGSFSTDTQYF
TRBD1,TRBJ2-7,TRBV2,CASRQGASYEQYF
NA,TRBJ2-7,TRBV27,CASRSRLGYYEQYF
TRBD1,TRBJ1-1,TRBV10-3,CAISTTGGGSEAFF
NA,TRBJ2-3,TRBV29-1,CSSGIRDTMRASTDTQYF
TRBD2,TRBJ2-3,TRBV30,CAWRTPWLAGGPDTQYF
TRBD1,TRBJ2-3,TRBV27,CASRTNRGGTDTQYF
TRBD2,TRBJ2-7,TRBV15,CATSKPGLAGREQYF
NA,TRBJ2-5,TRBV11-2,CASSLEPGGETQYF
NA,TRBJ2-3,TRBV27,CASSGGADTQYF
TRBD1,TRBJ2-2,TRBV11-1,CASSSRQGAPTGELFF
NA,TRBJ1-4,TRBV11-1,CASSFRGGATNEKLFF
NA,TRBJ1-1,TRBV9,CASSVEGFSTEAFF
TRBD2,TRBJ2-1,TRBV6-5,CASSYRAGDNEQFF
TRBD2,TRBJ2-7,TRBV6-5,CASRELPGLAYEQYF